Below, 24 T cell receptor beta chains from the same sample are listed, as sequenced in a study of blood T cell repertoires in COVID-19. Assay: immunoSEQ multiplex PCR; the TCRdb copy retains only in-frame clones and omits some. This repertoire shows around 100,000 clones, approximately 89% found once; its top ten account for about 0.89%. Input material: peripheral blood. The receptors originated from a man in his sixties with acute or convalescent COVID-19.

The gene calls are TRBV29-1 and TRBJ2-1, with TRBD2 matching over 12 bases. Germline V gene lookup returns CDR1 SQVTM and CDR2 ANQGSEA. The CDR3 runs 14 residues. Trimming took 6 bases from V and 9 from J; bases not matched to a gene: 9. CDR3 region: CSVPTTSGRSEQFF. CDR3 in DNA: TGCAGCGTACCAACGACTAGCGGGAGAAGTGAGCAGTTCTTC.

The chain employs TRBV9 and TRBJ1-1, with D tentatively TRBD1 (5 bases). Germline values: CDR1 SGDLS, CDR2 YYNGEE. V lost 2 bases and J lost 4, with 12 bases in between. The CDR3 consists of 14 residues. CDR3 DNA sequence: TGTGCCAGCAGCGTGGCAGGGCCCGCCACTGAAGCTTTCTTT. This encodes CASSVAGPATEAFF.

The gene calls are TRBV19 and TRBJ2-6, with 8 bases matching TRBD1. V gave up 5 bases and J gave up 0 bases; unmatched junction bases: 6. In germline, CDR1 is LNHDA, CDR2 SQIVND (reference sequence). The CDR3 spans 17 residues. The CDR3 nucleotides read TGTGCCAGTAGTTCCCGGACAGGGAGCTCTGGGGCCAACGTCCTGACTTTC. Translation gives CASSSRTGSSGANVLTF.

The rearrangement joins TRBV7-9 to TRBJ1-1; 7 bases map to TRBD1. With V trimmed by 5 bases and J by 3 bases, 6 bases remained unmatched. The CDR3 contains 14 residues. Germline V gene data show CDR1 as SEHNR and CDR2 as FQNEAQ (reference sequence). CDR3 in DNA: TGTGCCAGCAGCATTGGGACAGTTGACACTGAAGCTTTCTTT. Translating it yields CASSIGTVDTEAFF.

The rearrangement joins TRBV9 to TRBJ1-2; maybe TRBD1 (6 bases). V shed 0 bases and J shed 3 bases, with 12 bases lying between them. The CDR3 totals 15 residues. Germline assignment: CDR1 SGDLS and CDR2 YYNGEE. In DNA form, the CDR3 reads TGTGCCAGCAGCGTAGGAAAGGGGGGGCACTATGGCTACACCTTC. Amino acid sequence: CASSVGKGGHYGYTF. The full variable domain, completed using reference TRBV9 and TRBJ1-2, is DSGVTQTPKHLITATGQRVTLRCSPRSGDLSVYWYQQSLDQGLQFLIQYYNGEERAKGNILERFSAQQFPDLHSELNLSSLELGDSALYFCASSVGKGGHYGYTFGSGTRLTVV.

The rearrangement links TRBV19 to TRBJ2-3, with unresolved D. The CDR3 contains 12 residues. V gave up 1 base and J gave up 5 bases, with 4 bases separating them. CDR1 is LNHDA and CDR2 is SQIVND in the germline V gene (reference sequence). This chain's CDR3 is CASSIARDTQYF. CDR3 in DNA: TGTGCCAGTAGTATAGCGCGAGATACGCAGTATTTT.

This chain joins TRBV28 and TRBJ1-4; D call uncertain. CDR1 and CDR2 from the germline V gene are MDHEN and SYDVKM. The CDR3 length is 15 residues. V gave up 1 base and J gave up 0 bases, with 6 bases separating them. CDR3 protein: CASSLSGTTNEKLFF. The CDR3 DNA follows: TGTGCCAGCAGTTTATCGGGAACAACTAATGAAAAACTGTTTTTT.

V and J are TRBV5-1 and TRBJ2-1, with D unresolved. V was shortened by 4 bases and J by 9 bases, with 14 bases between the two germline ends. This CDR3 is built from 13 residues. Germline V gene sequence: CDR1 SGHRS, CDR2 YFSETQ. DNA of the CDR3: TGCGCCAGCAGCCAGACCGAGCGTGCTGAGCAGTTCTTC. This encodes CASSQTERAEQFF.

This clone was counted once. The rearrangement joins TRBV7-8 to TRBJ1-5; 8 bases are a match to TRBD1. Germline V CDR1 and CDR2: SGHVS, FQNEAQ. The ends lost 4 bases at V and 0 bases at J; junction bases unmatched: 5. The CDR3 is made up of 16 amino acids. The CDR3 here is CASSSTDRDSNQPQHF. Here the CDR3 DNA reads TGTGCCAGCAGCTCGACGGACAGGGATAGCAATCAGCCCCAGCATTTT.

The CDR3 region is CASSIMSRAQPQHF. The DNA for the CDR3 is TGTGCCAGTAGTATAATGTCCAGGGCTCAGCCCCAGCATTTT. The rearrangement joins TRBV19 to TRBJ1-5, with a weak D call TRBD1 (5 bases). This CDR3 has 14 residues. Germline CDR1 is LNHDA and CDR2 is SQIVND (reference sequence). The V end lost 2 bases, the J end lost 6 bases, and 11 bases lay between the germline ends.

The genes are TRBV5-1 and TRBJ2-6; D is ambiguous. The CDR3 runs 16 residues. V was trimmed by 0 bases and J by 0 bases, leaving 7 bases between them. Germline V gene lookup returns CDR1 SGHRS and CDR2 YFSETQ. The CDR3 nucleotides are TGCGCCAGCAGCTTGGCCACAGCCTCTGGGGCCAACGTCCTGACTTTC. Translation: CASSLATASGANVLTF.

The V gene is TRBV3-1 (or the pseudogene TRBV3-2), the J gene TRBJ2-1; tentative D call: TRBD1 (5 bases). Trimming shortened V by 1 base and J by 6 bases, and 10 bases separated the two germline ends. The germline gives CDR1 LGHDT, CDR2 YNNKEL (reference sequence). CDR3 size: 14 residues. The CDR3 is CASSQVSGSNEQFF. As DNA, the CDR3 is TGTGCCAGCAGCCAAGTCTCAGGGTCCAATGAGCAGTTCTTC.

The chain joins TRBV5-1 to TRBJ2-5; D is perhaps TRBD1 (6 bases). Germline CDR1 and CDR2: SGHRS and YFSETQ. The CDR3 loop spans 16 amino acids. V lost 4 bases and J 5 bases, leaving 21 bases between the germline ends. The CDR3 DNA sequence: TGCGCCAGCAGCCGCGGACTTGAGACAGGTTCCGAGACCCAGTACTTC. Encoded protein: CASSRGLETGSETQYF.

The rearrangement joins TRBV5-8 to TRBJ1-5; D remains unclear. V lost 4 bases, J lost 2 bases, and 16 bases lay in between. CDR3 size: 16 residues. Per the germline V gene, CDR1 is SGHTS and CDR2 is YDEGEE. CDR3 sequence reads: CASSQSPSRGNQPQHF. The CDR3 coding sequence is TGTGCCAGCAGCCAAAGCCCGTCCCGGGGCAATCAGCCCCAGCATTTT.

This rearrangement joins TRBV7-6 to TRBJ2-7; TRBD1 might be the D (5 bases). This CDR3 contains 15 residues. V lost 6 bases and J 2 bases, leaving 17 bases between the germline ends. Germline CDR1 is SGHVS and CDR2 is FNYEAQ. CDR3 amino acids: CASSHAGIPPYEQYF. CDR3 nucleotides: TGTGCCAGCAGTCACGCAGGGATTCCTCCCTACGAGCAGTACTTC.

The chain joins TRBV19 to TRBJ1-3, with D unclear. V lost 7 bases to trimming and J lost 5 bases, with 6 bases between them. CDR1 is LNHDA, CDR2 SQIVND, per germline (reference sequence). This CDR3 comprises 11 residues. CDR3 in DNA: TGTGCCAGTACGGTGCGAAACACCATATATTTT. Protein: CASTVRNTIYF.

The chain employs TRBV24-1 and TRBJ2-5; the D gene is possibly TRBD2 (6 bases). V lost 9 bases, J lost 5 bases, and 18 bases lay in between. The CDR3 totals 14 residues. The germline CDR1 and CDR2 sequences are KGHDR and SFDVKD. The CDR3 reads CATGEGGNWETQYF. DNA of the CDR3: TGTGCCACCGGGGAAGGCGGGAATTGGGAGACCCAGTACTTC.

The genes are TRBV19 and TRBJ2-3, with 16 bases aligning to TRBD2. This CDR3 spans 18 amino acids. The V and J ends lost 3 bases and 0 bases, in that order; junction bases with no gene match: 3. Germline-derived CDR1 and CDR2 are LNHDA and SQIVND (reference sequence). CDR3 sequence: CASSMGTSGRASTDTQYF. CDR3 nucleotide sequence: TGTGCCAGTAGTATGGGGACTAGCGGGAGGGCTAGCACAGATACGCAGTATTTT. Complete variable domain (other parts from reference TRBV19 and TRBJ2-3): DGGITQSPKYLFRKEGQNVTLSCEQNLNHDAMYWYRQDPGQGLRLIYYSQIVNDFQKGDIAEGYSVSREKKESFPLTVTSAQKNPTAFYLCASSMGTSGRASTDTQYFGPGTRLTVL.

This chain links TRBV29-1 with TRBJ2-3, with D perhaps matching TRBD2 (6 bases). Germline V CDR1 and CDR2: SQVTM, ANQGSEA. The CDR3 is made up of 14 amino acids. Trimming pared 4 bases from V and 3 bases from J, leaving 14 bases between. The CDR3 sequence: CSVGAGLGTDTQYF. For the CDR3, the DNA is TGCAGCGTTGGAGCGGGTTTAGGAACAGATACGCAGTATTTT.

J is TRBJ2-2 and V is TRBV11-3; 7 positions agree with TRBD2. Germline V lookup: CDR1 SGHNT, CDR2 YENEEA. The CDR3 extends over 14 amino acids. After removal of 3 bases from V and 7 bases from J, the junction contained 5 bases not matched to a gene. CDR3 amino acids: CASSLGRVGGELFF. The CDR3 DNA follows: TGTGCCAGCAGCTTGGGGAGGGTTGGCGGGGAGCTGTTTTTT. The full variable domain, in which reference TRBV11-3 and TRBJ2-2 provide the parts outside the CDR3, is EAGVVQSPRYKIIEKKQPVAFWCNPISGHNTLYWYLQNLGQGPELLIRYENEEAVDDSQLPKDRFSAERLKGVDSTLKIQPAELGDSAVYLCASSLGRVGGELFFGEGSRLTVL.

The chain carries TRBV29-1 and TRBJ1-1; 7 bases align to TRBD1. CDR1 and CDR2 from the germline V gene are SQVTM and ANQGSEA. After removal of 6 bases from V and 7 bases from J, the junction contained 8 bases not matched to a gene. The CDR3 covers 12 residues. The CDR3 DNA is TGCAGCGTGAACTACAGGGGACTTGAAGCTTTCTTT. Its translation: CSVNYRGLEAFF.

V and J are TRBV7-9 and TRBJ1-2; 7 nucleotides align to TRBD1. This CDR3 has 16 residues. The junction had 9 bases not matched to a gene; V was cut back by 2 bases and J by 3 bases. The germline V gene encodes CDR1 SEHNR and CDR2 FQNEAQ (reference sequence). CDR3 protein: CASSLLTGDLDYGYTF. CDR3 DNA sequence: TGTGCCAGCAGCTTACTAACAGGGGATTTGGACTATGGCTACACCTTC.

The V and J genes are TRBV2 and TRBJ2-1; 9 positions agree with TRBD1. Germline V CDR1 and CDR2: SNHLY, FYNNEI. The CDR3 runs to 14 residues. V trimming: 7 bases; J trimming: 4 bases; junction bases outside the gene matches: 5. The CDR3 spells CASTGTGIYNEQFF. The CDR3 DNA sequence: TGTGCCAGCACCGGGACAGGGATATACAATGAGCAGTTCTTC.

This sequence joins TRBV12-5 and TRBJ2-2; 9 nucleotides agree with TRBD1. Germline CDR1 LGHNT, CDR2 FRNRAP. With V trimmed by 1 base and J by 7 bases, 4 bases remained unmatched. The CDR3 is 15 residues long. DNA for the CDR3: TGTGCTAGTGGTTTGGGGGACAGGGATGTCGGGGAGCTGTTTTTT. It yields the protein CASGLGDRDVGELFF.